The T cell receptor (beta chain) described here comes from a study of T cells in Graves' hyperthyroidism and ophthalmopathy. Study background: Any treatment followed the collection of peripheral blood at initial diagnosis. Study results and limitations: Model predictions of ophthalmopathy came a median approximately 6.5 months before onset. Classification by a 13 V-J model distinguished ophthalmopathy from stable hyperthyroidism.

This clonotype was seen only a few times. Its antigen remains unidentified. Germline values: CDR1 SGHRS, CDR2 YFSETQ. With 4 bases removed from V and 6 bases from J, the gap between germline ends came to 11 bases. The CDR3 loop spans 13 amino acids. Amplification targeted TCR beta CDR3 regions from RNA transcripts. The HTBI primer set served for first-round RT-PCR of the TCR CDR3. TCRdb redid the calling of the multiplex PCR reads with MiXCR, one entry per CDR3 protein. The profile covers about 200,000 distinct CDR3 sequences, with approximately 16% appearing a single time and about 48% taken by the ten largest. Out of 10 ml of fresh peripheral blood came the PBMCs.

This chain links TRBV5-1 with TRBJ1-5, with D hard to call. Input material: blood. The TCR originated in a man aged 35 to 55 with Graves' hyperthyroidism. CDR3 residues: CASSRGVSQPQHF. In DNA form, the CDR3 reads TGCGCCAGCAGCCGTGGGGTTAGTCAGCCCCAGCATTTT. The full variable domain, its missing parts supplied by reference TRBV5-1 and TRBJ1-5, is KAGVTQTPRYLIKTRGQQVTLSCSPISGHRSVSWYQQTPGQGLQFLFEYFSETQRNKGNFPGRFSGRQFSNSRSEMNVSTLELGDSALYLCASSRGVSQPQHFGDGTRLSIL.